Listed below are T cell receptor beta chains from one sample, sequenced in a study of T cells in Graves' hyperthyroidism and ophthalmopathy. TCRdb reanalysed the multiplex PCR reads using MiXCR and keeps one entry per CDR3 protein. The sample has approximately 590,000 distinct CDR3 sequences, approximately 14% seen once. Material for sequencing was blood. Receptors originate from a woman aged 30 to 39 with Graves' hyperthyroidism. Both conserved end residues are part of each CDR3. D genes are given only for firm matches. A row's size may be missing; if present it is once, few, many or a size class.

v_call	d_call	clone_size	j_call	cdr3_nt	cdr3_aa
TRBV24-1	NA	NA	TRBJ2-3	TGTGCCACCAGTGATTTGGGCAGGGTTGGCACAGATACGCAGTATTTT	CATSDLGRVGTDTQYF
TRBV13	TRBD1	many	TRBJ1-2	TGTGCCAGCACGTCTCCACGGACAGGGGGTAACTATGGCTACACCTTC	CASTSPRTGGNYGYTF
TRBV27	TRBD1	NA	TRBJ1-5	TGTGCCAGCAGTTTTACAGGGGTTCAGCCCCAGCATTTT	CASSFTGVQPQHF
TRBV2	NA	many	TRBJ1-1	TGTGCCAGCAGTGACAGGGGCACTGAAGCTTTCTTT	CASSDRGTEAFF
TRBV11-2	TRBD1	NA	TRBJ2-3	TGTGCCAGCGACAGGGGGCAGGGAGATACGCAGTATTTT	CASDRGQGDTQYF
TRBV7-3	NA	NA	TRBJ2-3	TGTGCCAGCAGCTTGTTTCCGGTTGGCCTAGGGAGCACAGATACGCAGTATTTT	CASSLFPVGLGSTDTQYF
TRBV12-3/TRBV12-4	NA	many	TRBJ1-2	TGTGCCAGCAGCCGGACAGTTAACTATGGCTACACCTTC	CASSRTVNYGYTF
TRBV20-1	TRBD1	few	TRBJ1-4	TGCAGTGCGCGCGAAACCGGGACAGGGCCCAGGTGGTGTGAAAAACTGTTTTTT	CSARETGTGPRWCEKLFF
TRBV29-1	NA	many	TRBJ2-7	TGCAGCGTTGAGGACGGGACCTACGAGCAGTACTTC	CSVEDGTYEQYF
TRBV11-2	NA	NA	TRBJ2-7	TGTGCCAGCAGCTTGGTTCGTGGGGGTAGCTCCTACGAGCAGTACTTC	CASSLVRGGSSYEQYF
TRBV3-1	TRBD1	many	TRBJ1-1	TGTGCCAGCAGCCAGGGACAGGCGGGTTCCACTGAAGCTTTCTTT	CASSQGQAGSTEAFF
TRBV27	TRBD2	NA	TRBJ2-7	TGTGCCAGCAGTTTATTTGCGGGAGTTCTGTACGAGCAGTACTTC	CASSLFAGVLYEQYF
TRBV14	NA	NA	TRBJ1-2	TGTGCCAGCAGCCAAGTAGGTCTAGAGACTAACTATGGCTACACCTTC	CASSQVGLETNYGYTF
TRBV20-1	TRBD2	few	TRBJ2-1	TGCAGTGTCCCGACTAGCGGCCGGAATGAGCAGTTCTTC	CSVPTSGRNEQFF
TRBV2	TRBD1	many	TRBJ2-2	TGTGCCAGCAGGGGACAGGCAGTGGGGGAGCTGTTTTTT	CASRGQAVGELFF
TRBV3-1	NA	many	TRBJ2-1	TGTGCCAGCAGCCCTCGTCCTGGGGCGGGTAATGAGCAGTTCTTC	CASSPRPGAGNEQFF
TRBV11-2	NA	many	TRBJ1-2	TGTGCCAGCAGCCCAGGTTTGGGAGGCTACACCTTC	CASSPGLGGYTF
TRBV7-2	NA	once	TRBJ1-3	TGTGCCAGCAGACATAGAAACAGGGAAACTACCTCTGGAAACACCATATATTTT	CASRHRNRETTSGNTIYF
TRBV30	NA	few	TRBJ2-7	TGTGCCTGGAGAGAGGGTTCCTACGAGCAGTACTTC	CAWREGSYEQYF
TRBV2	NA	few	TRBJ1-6	TGTGCCAGTATCCGGGACGGCAGTTCACCCCTCCACTTT	CASIRDGSSPLHF
TRBV5-1	NA	many	TRBJ2-7	TGTGCCAGCAGCTTAGTTGCCGGCTACGAGCAGTACTTC	CASSLVAGYEQYF
TRBV5-1	NA	many	TRBJ1-4	TGCGCCAGCAGCATCACAGGCGGAGCTAATGAAAAACTGTTTTTT	CASSITGGANEKLFF
TRBV6-6	TRBD2	many	TRBJ2-1	TGTGCCAGCAGTTACTCCCCGACTAGCGGGATTTACAATGAGCAGTTCTTC	CASSYSPTSGIYNEQFF
TRBV4-1	TRBD2	few	TRBJ2-1	TGCGCCAGCACCTTGCTAGCGGGAGGGATCCGCGGGGGCAATGAGCAGTTCTTC	CASTLLAGGIRGGNEQFF
TRBV9	NA	many	TRBJ2-3	TGTGCCAGCAGCGCTGGCCTGGGTTCTGATACGCAGTATTTT	CASSAGLGSDTQYF
TRBV6-6	NA	few	TRBJ2-6	TGTGCCAGCAGTTACTCCCCGCCTAGCTCTGGGGCCAACGTCCTGACTTTC	CASSYSPPSSGANVLTF